Listed below are T cell receptor beta chains from one sample, sequenced in a study of Graves' ophthalmopathy and Graves' hyperthyroidism. TCRdb re-derived calls from the multiplex PCR reads in MiXCR, one entry per CDR3 protein. This table holds approximately 460,000 distinct CDR3 sequences, approximately 14% found once. Sequencing input: blood. These receptors were obtained from a woman aged 25-40 years with Graves' ophthalmopathy. CDR3s include the opening cysteine and the closing phenylalanine or tryptophan. Fields, in order: clone size, J gene, D gene, V gene, CDR3 DNA, CDR3 protein. A D gene is named only where the DNA matches it firmly. For some rows the clone size is stated as once, few or many, or as a class when expanded; others skip it.

clone size: many; J gene: TRBJ2-5; D gene: .; V gene: TRBV6-2/TRBV6-3; CDR3 DNA: TGTGCCAGCAGTTACTCCGAGGGGAAAGAGACCCAGTACTTC; CDR3 protein: CASSYSEGKETQYF
clone size: many; J gene: TRBJ1-2; D gene: .; V gene: TRBV30; CDR3 DNA: TGTGCCTGGAGCGAGGGAGGGAACTATGCCTACACCTTC; CDR3 protein: CAWSEGGNYAYTF
clone size: few; J gene: TRBJ2-7; D gene: .; V gene: TRBV4-1; CDR3 DNA: TGCGCCAGCAGCCAATCCCTGACAGCATACGAGCAGTACTTC; CDR3 protein: CASSQSLTAYEQYF
clone size: many; J gene: TRBJ2-5; D gene: .; V gene: TRBV12-3/TRBV12-4; CDR3 DNA: TGTGCCAGCAGTCATTCCTCCGGGGGAGGAACAGAGACCCAGTACTTC; CDR3 protein: CASSHSSGGGTETQYF
clone size: many; J gene: TRBJ2-2; D gene: .; V gene: TRBV6-5; CDR3 DNA: TGTGCCAGCAGTTTGATCAGCGGGAACACCGGGGAGCTGTTTTTT; CDR3 protein: CASSLISGNTGELFF
clone size: many; J gene: TRBJ2-7; D gene: TRBD1; V gene: TRBV6-2/TRBV6-3; CDR3 DNA: TGTGCCAGCAACCCCGGGACAGGGCGGCAGTACTTC; CDR3 protein: CASNPGTGRQYF
clone size: many; J gene: TRBJ2-6; D gene: TRBD1; V gene: TRBV4-2; CDR3 DNA: TGTGCCAGCAGCCACCCTGGGGACAGGGACGGGGCCAACGTCCTGACTTTC; CDR3 protein: CASSHPGDRDGANVLTF
clone size: many; J gene: TRBJ1-1; D gene: TRBD1; V gene: TRBV5-6; CDR3 DNA: TGTGCCAGCAGCTTGTTTAGGGGGCTAGACACTGAAGCTTTCTTT; CDR3 protein: CASSLFRGLDTEAFF
clone size: many; J gene: TRBJ1-1; D gene: TRBD1; V gene: TRBV5-1; CDR3 DNA: TGCGCCAGCAGCCGGAAGGGGGCGGACACTGAAGCTTTCTTT; CDR3 protein: CASSRKGADTEAFF
clone size: many; J gene: TRBJ2-7; D gene: .; V gene: TRBV6-5; CDR3 DNA: TGTGCCAGCAGTTACGCCTTCCAGGGTCTCGAGCAGTACTTC; CDR3 protein: CASSYAFQGLEQYF
clone size: many; J gene: TRBJ2-7; D gene: .; V gene: TRBV20-1; CDR3 DNA: TGCAGTGCCGCGGGGCTCTCCTACGAGCAGTACTTC; CDR3 protein: CSAAGLSYEQYF
clone size: .; J gene: TRBJ1-1; D gene: .; V gene: TRBV6-1; CDR3 DNA: TGTGCCAGCACCGACCCACAGGGCACTGAAGCTTTCTTT; CDR3 protein: CASTDPQGTEAFF
clone size: many; J gene: TRBJ2-4; D gene: TRBD1; V gene: TRBV20-1; CDR3 DNA: TGCAGTTCAAGGGACAGGGGGAAAAACATTCAGTACTTC; CDR3 protein: CSSRDRGKNIQYF
clone size: .; J gene: TRBJ2-7; D gene: .; V gene: TRBV6-1; CDR3 DNA: TGTGCCAGCAGTCCCCGGGGAATTTACGAGCAGTACTTC; CDR3 protein: CASSPRGIYEQYF
clone size: .; J gene: TRBJ1-1; D gene: .; V gene: TRBV20-1; CDR3 DNA: TGCAGTGCTAGAGAGGGGCCACAGAGTAACACTGAAGCTTTCTTT; CDR3 protein: CSAREGPQSNTEAFF
clone size: many; J gene: TRBJ1-5; D gene: .; V gene: TRBV19; CDR3 DNA: TGTGCCAGTAGTACCCGAGAATACGATAGCAATCAGCCCCAGCATTTT; CDR3 protein: CASSTREYDSNQPQHF
clone size: few; J gene: TRBJ1-3; D gene: .; V gene: TRBV4-1; CDR3 DNA: TGCGCCAGCAGCCAGGCTATCAGGGGAGGAGGAAACACCATATATTTT; CDR3 protein: CASSQAIRGGGNTIYF
clone size: many; J gene: TRBJ2-2; D gene: .; V gene: TRBV5-4; CDR3 DNA: TGTGCCAGCAGCAAACGGTCCGGAGGTCTCACCGGGGAGCTGTTTTTT; CDR3 protein: CASSKRSGGLTGELFF
clone size: .; J gene: TRBJ1-1; D gene: .; V gene: TRBV27; CDR3 DNA: TGTGCCAGCAGTGGGCAGGGAATATCTGAAGCTTTCTTT; CDR3 protein: CASSGQGISEAFF
clone size: .; J gene: TRBJ1-2; D gene: TRBD1; V gene: TRBV6-1; CDR3 DNA: TGTGCCAGCAGTACAACATGGACAGGGGCGGACTATGGCTACACCTTC; CDR3 protein: CASSTTWTGADYGYTF
clone size: many; J gene: TRBJ1-2; D gene: .; V gene: TRBV30; CDR3 DNA: TGTGCCTGGAGTTTCTGGTCCGCTGGCTATGGCTACACCTTC; CDR3 protein: CAWSFWSAGYGYTF
clone size: many; J gene: TRBJ1-3; D gene: .; V gene: TRBV14; CDR3 DNA: TGTGCCAGCAGTCCGCGGGGGACGCCTGGAAACACCATATATTTT; CDR3 protein: CASSPRGTPGNTIYF
clone size: many; J gene: TRBJ2-7; D gene: .; V gene: TRBV29-1; CDR3 DNA: TGCAGCGTTGAAGATGGGCGGACAGAATACTACGAGCAGTACTTC; CDR3 protein: CSVEDGRTEYYEQYF
clone size: many; J gene: TRBJ1-5; D gene: TRBD1; V gene: TRBV6-2/TRBV6-3; CDR3 DNA: TGTGCCAGCAGACCTCCGGGACAGGGGGCGAGGGGCAATCAGCCCCAGCATTTT; CDR3 protein: CASRPPGQGARGNQPQHF
clone size: many; J gene: TRBJ1-5; D gene: TRBD1; V gene: TRBV6-1; CDR3 DNA: TGTGCCAGCAGTGAAGGACAGGGCGGTTCGTGGCCCCAGCATTTT; CDR3 protein: CASSEGQGGSWPQHF
clone size: .; J gene: TRBJ1-6; D gene: .; V gene: TRBV19; CDR3 DNA: TGTGCCAGTAGTATTGGGACACTACGGCCCCTCCACTTT; CDR3 protein: CASSIGTLRPLHF
clone size: .; J gene: TRBJ2-6; D gene: .; V gene: TRBV11-1; CDR3 DNA: TGTGCCAGCAGGGCAGGGTGGGGACCAGGGGCCAACGTCCTGACTTTC; CDR3 protein: CASRAGWGPGANVLTF
clone size: .; J gene: TRBJ2-7; D gene: .; V gene: TRBV2; CDR3 DNA: TGTGCCAGCAGTTTAGGACTGAGCGAGCAGTACTTC; CDR3 protein: CASSLGLSEQYF
clone size: .; J gene: TRBJ1-2; D gene: .; V gene: TRBV9; CDR3 DNA: TGTGCCAGCAGCGTAGAGGCGGCGGGCGGCTATGGCTACACCTTC; CDR3 protein: CASSVEAAGGYGYTF
clone size: many; J gene: TRBJ2-7; D gene: .; V gene: TRBV30; CDR3 DNA: TGTGCCTGTCTTGGGTGGAGGTCCTACGAGCAGTACTTC; CDR3 protein: CACLGWRSYEQYF
clone size: .; J gene: TRBJ2-5; D gene: .; V gene: TRBV15; CDR3 DNA: TGTGCCACCAGCTATTGGGAAGAGACCCAGTACTTC; CDR3 protein: CATSYWEETQYF
clone size: many; J gene: TRBJ2-7; D gene: .; V gene: TRBV7-9; CDR3 DNA: TGTGCCAGCAGCTTAGCTGGGGACGAGCAGTACTTC; CDR3 protein: CASSLAGDEQYF